These T cell receptor beta chains were read from a single sample in a study of T-cell reconstitution after alpha-beta-depleted transplantation in children. In TCRdb, the PCR reads were re-called with MiXCR into one record per CDR3 protein. The data hold 190,000 or so distinct CDR3 sequences, with more than 6.5% observed a single time. Material: PBMCs from the stem cell graft donor, obtained from the stem cell graft. These receptors came from a human donor who donated a stem cell graft to a child with Wiskott-Aldrich syndrome. Each CDR3 is given with its conserved first and last residue. The D gene is left open where the match is weak. Part of the rows lack a size; the others show once, few, many or a class for expanded clones.

d_gene: NA; j_gene: TRBJ2-7; v_gene: TRBV11-2; abundance: many; CDR3aa: CASSLQNYEQYF; CDR3nt: TGTGCCAGCAGCTTGCAGAACTACGAGCAGTACTTC
d_gene: NA; j_gene: TRBJ1-2; v_gene: TRBV15; abundance: many; CDR3aa: CATSKNINYGYTF; CDR3nt: TGTGCCACCAGCAAAAACATAAACTATGGCTACACCTTC
d_gene: NA; j_gene: TRBJ2-1; v_gene: TRBV6-2/TRBV6-3; abundance: many; CDR3aa: CASSYIERAWDNEQFF; CDR3nt: TGTGCCAGCAGTTATATTGAAAGGGCATGGGATAATGAGCAGTTCTTC
d_gene: NA; j_gene: TRBJ1-1; v_gene: TRBV7-8; abundance: many; CDR3aa: CASSLNKLNTEAFF; CDR3nt: TGTGCCAGCAGCTTAAACAAGCTGAACACTGAAGCTTTCTTT
d_gene: NA; j_gene: TRBJ1-5; v_gene: TRBV25-1; abundance: many; CDR3aa: CASSEFGGNQPQHF; CDR3nt: TGTGCCAGCAGTGAATTTGGCGGCAATCAGCCCCAGCATTTT
d_gene: NA; j_gene: TRBJ2-3; v_gene: TRBV5-1; abundance: many; CDR3aa: CASRTGGANTQYF; CDR3nt: TGCGCCAGCCGAACGGGGGGCGCAAATACGCAGTATTTT
d_gene: NA; j_gene: TRBJ1-5; v_gene: TRBV20-1; abundance: many; CDR3aa: CSAKTSDSNQPQHF; CDR3nt: TGCAGTGCTAAAACTTCAGATAGCAATCAGCCCCAGCATTTT
d_gene: NA; j_gene: TRBJ1-5; v_gene: TRBV12-3/TRBV12-4; abundance: many; CDR3aa: CASSLDQVNQPQHF; CDR3nt: TGTGCCAGCAGTTTAGACCAGGTCAATCAGCCCCAGCATTTT
d_gene: NA; j_gene: TRBJ2-3; v_gene: TRBV6-2/TRBV6-3; abundance: many; CDR3aa: CASSYPSGRKQDTQYF; CDR3nt: TGTGCCAGCAGTTACCCGAGTGGGAGGAAGCAAGATACGCAGTATTTT
d_gene: NA; j_gene: TRBJ1-2; v_gene: TRBV4-3; abundance: many; CDR3aa: CASSQGGNNYGYTF; CDR3nt: TGCGCCAGCAGCCAAGGTGGAAATAACTATGGCTACACCTTC
d_gene: NA; j_gene: TRBJ1-2; v_gene: TRBV12-3/TRBV12-4; abundance: many; CDR3aa: CASRGKQKNYGYTF; CDR3nt: TGTGCCAGCAGGGGGAAACAGAAAAACTATGGCTACACCTTC
d_gene: TRBD1; j_gene: TRBJ1-2; v_gene: TRBV12-3/TRBV12-4; abundance: many; CDR3aa: CASSQGGDYGYTF; CDR3nt: TGTGCCAGCAGTCAGGGGGGCGACTATGGCTACACCTTC
d_gene: NA; j_gene: TRBJ1-3; v_gene: TRBV18; abundance: few; CDR3aa: CASSPPGQGSNTIYF; CDR3nt: TGTGCCAGCTCACCGCCCGGGCAGGGGAGTAACACCATATATTTT
d_gene: NA; j_gene: TRBJ1-5; v_gene: TRBV7-2; abundance: many; CDR3aa: CASSPNTGSPRQPQHF; CDR3nt: TGTGCCAGCAGCCCGAATACCGGATCCCCTCGTCAGCCCCAGCATTTT
d_gene: TRBD1; j_gene: TRBJ2-2; v_gene: TRBV5-5; abundance: NA; CDR3aa: CASSLGAAGGRNTGELFF; CDR3nt: TGTGCCAGCAGCTTGGGGGCGGCAGGGGGAAGAAACACCGGGGAGCTGTTTTTT
d_gene: NA; j_gene: TRBJ2-3; v_gene: TRBV6-1; abundance: many; CDR3aa: CASSSRGTRGDTQYF; CDR3nt: TGTGCCAGCAGCTCCCGCGGGACCAGAGGAGATACGCAGTATTTT
d_gene: NA; j_gene: TRBJ2-7; v_gene: TRBV7-6; abundance: many; CDR3aa: CASSSTGWDGYEQYF; CDR3nt: TGTGCCAGCAGCTCGACCGGTTGGGACGGATACGAGCAGTACTTC
d_gene: TRBD1; j_gene: TRBJ2-1; v_gene: TRBV9; abundance: many; CDR3aa: CASSDGDRDFYNEQFF; CDR3nt: TGTGCCAGCAGCGACGGGGACAGGGATTTCTACAATGAGCAGTTCTTC
d_gene: NA; j_gene: TRBJ1-5; v_gene: TRBV27; abundance: many; CDR3aa: CASSLYPRAGAAQPQHF; CDR3nt: TGTGCCAGCAGTTTATACCCCAGGGCAGGGGCTGCTCAGCCCCAGCATTTT
d_gene: TRBD1; j_gene: TRBJ2-2; v_gene: TRBV18; abundance: NA; CDR3aa: CASSLSTGENTGELFF; CDR3nt: TGTGCCAGCTCACTATCGACAGGGGAGAACACCGGGGAGCTGTTTTTT
d_gene: NA; j_gene: TRBJ2-4; v_gene: TRBV5-6; abundance: few; CDR3aa: CASSLENIQYF; CDR3nt: TGTGCCAGCAGCTTGGAAAACATTCAGTACTTC
d_gene: NA; j_gene: TRBJ2-3; v_gene: TRBV18; abundance: many; CDR3aa: CASSPLGTADTQYF; CDR3nt: TGTGCCAGCTCACCACTTGGGACGGCAGATACGCAGTATTTT
d_gene: NA; j_gene: TRBJ1-3; v_gene: TRBV2; abundance: NA; CDR3aa: CAIPRDKEGNTIYF; CDR3nt: TGTGCCATCCCGCGGGACAAAGAGGGAAACACCATATATTTT
d_gene: NA; j_gene: TRBJ1-1; v_gene: TRBV12-3/TRBV12-4; abundance: many; CDR3aa: CASSLVGARDTEAFF; CDR3nt: TGTGCCAGCAGTTTGGTTGGGGCGCGGGACACTGAAGCTTTCTTT
d_gene: NA; j_gene: TRBJ1-3; v_gene: TRBV5-1; abundance: NA; CDR3aa: CASSSQSSSSGNTIYF; CDR3nt: TGCGCCAGCAGCTCACAATCAAGCAGCTCTGGAAACACCATATATTTT
d_gene: TRBD2; j_gene: TRBJ2-3; v_gene: TRBV20-1; abundance: NA; CDR3aa: CSAILGLAGADPSTDTQYF; CDR3nt: TGCAGTGCTATTCTGGGGCTAGCGGGTGCCGACCCTAGCACAGATACGCAGTATTTT